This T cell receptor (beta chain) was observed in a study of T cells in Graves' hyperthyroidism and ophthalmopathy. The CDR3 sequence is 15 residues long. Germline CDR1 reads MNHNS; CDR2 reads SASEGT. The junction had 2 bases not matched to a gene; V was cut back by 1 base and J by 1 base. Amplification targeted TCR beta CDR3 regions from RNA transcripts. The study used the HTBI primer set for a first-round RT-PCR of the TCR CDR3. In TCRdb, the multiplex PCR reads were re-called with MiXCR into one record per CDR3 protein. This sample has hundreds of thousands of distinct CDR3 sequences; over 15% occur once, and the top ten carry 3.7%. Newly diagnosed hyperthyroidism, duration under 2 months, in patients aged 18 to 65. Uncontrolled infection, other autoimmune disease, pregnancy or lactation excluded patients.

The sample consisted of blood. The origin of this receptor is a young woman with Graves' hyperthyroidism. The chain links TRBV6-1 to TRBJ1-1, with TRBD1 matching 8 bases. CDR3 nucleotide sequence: TGTGCCAGCAGTGAAGGGACAGGGCCGAACACTGAAGCTTTCTTT. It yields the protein CASSEGTGPNTEAFF.